The 27 T cell receptor beta chains reported below all come from one sample, sequenced in a study of cytomegalovirus exposure and HLA in healthy donors. PCR primers comprised 60 Vbeta and 13 Jbeta primers. The data were produced by immunoSEQ multiplex PCR, yet TCRdb's version contains in-frame clones alone and is incomplete. Counted here are 150,000 or so clones, 75% to 80% occurring once; the ten biggest clones make up under 8%. The sequenced material came from PBMCs. These receptors were obtained from a man aged 35-49 years in good health and CMV-seropositive.

This clone was seen a single time. The CDR3 spells CASRVDRAGQPQHF. The CDR3 DNA follows: TGTGCCAGCAGGGTGGACAGGGCGGGCCAGCCCCAGCATTTT. The genes are TRBV2 and TRBJ1-5, with TRBD1 matching 8 bases. The CDR3 contains 14 residues. CDR1 is SNHLY, CDR2 FYNNEI, per germline. J lost 7 bases, V lost 6 bases, and 8 bases had no gene match.

Only one count was recorded for this clone. This sequence joins TRBV4-2 and TRBJ2-6; 10 bases are shared with TRBD1. Germline CDR1 LGHNA, CDR2 YNFKEQ. With V trimmed by 0 bases and J by 0 bases, 5 bases remained unmatched. The CDR3 spans 19 residues. The CDR3 spells CASSQEGDRGTSGANVLTF. CDR3 nucleotides: TGTGCCAGCAGCCAAGAGGGGGACAGGGGAACCTCTGGGGCCAACGTCCTGACTTTC.

The chain is built from TRBV5-8 and TRBJ2-7; maybe TRBD1 (6 bases). The V end was cut by 4 bases, the J end by 2 bases, with 13 bases between. The V gene's germline CDR1 is SGHTS and CDR2 YDEGEE. This CDR3 is 14 amino acids long. CDR3 in amino acids: CASSPPRDTYEQYF. CDR3 DNA: TGTGCCAGCAGCCCGCCCCGGGACACCTACGAGCAGTACTTC.

Written as DNA, the CDR3 is TGTGCCAGTATGCGGGCCGGCTCCTACGAGCAGTACTTC. Its translation: CASMRAGSYEQYF. This rearrangement joins TRBV19 to TRBJ2-7; D perhaps matches TRBD2 (5 bases). Trimming stripped 7 bases from V and 0 bases from J, with 10 bases between. From germline, CDR1 is LNHDA and CDR2 SQIVND (reference sequence). The CDR3 runs to 13 residues. The full variable domain, with the rest looked up from reference TRBV19 and TRBJ2-7, is DGGITQSPKYLFRKEGQNVTLSCEQNLNHDAMYWYRQDPGQGLRLIYYSQIVNDFQKGDIAEGYSVSREKKESFPLTVTSAQKNPTAFYLCASMRAGSYEQYFGPGTRLTVT.

This rearrangement joins TRBV5-1 to TRBJ1-1; perhaps TRBD1 as D (6 bases). CDR1 is SGHRS and CDR2 is YFSETQ in the germline V gene. V dropped 0 bases and J dropped 6 bases, with 15 bases sitting between them. The CDR3 extends over 15 amino acids. The CDR3 coding sequence is TGCGCCAGCAGCTTGGGGGGGGGCGGGTACTCTGAAGCTTTCTTT. Amino acid sequence: CASSLGGGGYSEAFF.

The V gene is TRBV7-8, the J gene TRBJ2-7, with D possibly matching TRBD2 (6 bases). This CDR3 contains 13 residues. CDR1 is SGHVS and CDR2 is FQNEAQ in the germline V gene. Between the trimmed V and J ends, which lost 8 bases and 1 base, there was a span of 12 bases. CDR3 DNA: TGTGCCAGCGGGGGGTATAATTCCTACGAGCAGTACTTC. It encodes CASGGYNSYEQYF.

In this sample, this clone turned up once. J is TRBJ1-2 and V is TRBV11-3; maybe TRBD1 (6 bases). The CDR3 extends over 16 amino acids. V lost 0 bases and J lost 4, with 15 bases in between. CDR1 and CDR2 (germline): SGHNT, YENEEA. The CDR3 nucleotides are TGTGCCAGCAGCTTAGATCAAACAGGGACCACCTATGGCTACACCTTC. This gives the protein CASSLDQTGTTYGYTF. Filled out from reference TRBV11-3 and TRBJ1-2, the complete variable domain reads EAGVVQSPRYKIIEKKQPVAFWCNPISGHNTLYWYLQNLGQGPELLIRYENEEAVDDSQLPKDRFSAERLKGVDSTLKIQPAELGDSAVYLCASSLDQTGTTYGYTFGSGTRLTVV.

The CDR3 sequence: CASSSTSGNSYNEQFF. The CDR3 DNA follows: TGTGCCAGCAGCTCAACGAGCGGGAACTCCTACAATGAGCAGTTCTTC. This chain connects TRBV7-2 to TRBJ2-1, with 7 bases lining up with TRBD2. The germline CDR1 and CDR2 sequences are SGHTA and FQGNSA. Unmatched junction bases numbered 6, after V lost 4 bases and J lost 0 bases. The CDR3 has 16 amino acids.

This chain joins TRBV7-3 and TRBJ2-5; TRBD1 aligns across 11 bases. Germline CDR1 reads SGHTA; CDR2 reads FQGTGA. V trimming: 5 bases; J trimming: 4 bases; junction bases outside the gene matches: 6. The CDR3 covers 15 residues. Written as DNA, the CDR3 is TGTGCCAGCAGCATGGACAGGGGGCGTCGAGAGACCCAGTACTTC. Translation gives CASSMDRGRRETQYF.

The chain uses TRBV10-3 and TRBJ2-1, with D possibly TRBD2 on 6 matching bases. With 7 bases removed from V and 4 bases from J, the gap between germline ends came to 14 bases. The CDR3 covers 14 residues. Germline V gives CDR1 ENHRY, CDR2 SYGVKD. CDR3 sequence: CAITEGTGYNEQFF. CDR3 bases: TGTGCCATCACCGAAGGGACTGGATACAATGAGCAGTTCTTC.

The rearrangement uses TRBV7-6 and TRBJ2-5; no firm D call. Germline V gives CDR1 SGHVS, CDR2 FNYEAQ. The CDR3 sequence is 15 residues long. V was pared by 1 base and J by 1 base, with 10 bases between. The CDR3 is CASSLELSTQETQYF. The CDR3, as DNA: TGTGCCAGCAGCTTAGAGTTGTCTACCCAAGAGACCCAGTACTTC. The whole variable domain, filled in from reference TRBV7-6 and TRBJ2-5, reads GAGVSQSPRYKVTKRGQDVALRCDPISGHVSLYWYRQALGQGPEFLTYFNYEAQQDKSGLPNDRFSAERPEGSISTLTIQRTEQRDSAMYRCASSLELSTQETQYFGPGTRLLVL.

The rearrangement uses TRBV7-2 and TRBJ2-3; TRBD2 agrees at 8 bases. CDR3 size: 15 residues. After removal of 6 bases from V and 6 bases from J, the junction contained 11 bases not matched to a gene. Germline loops: CDR1 SGHTA, CDR2 FQGNSA. For the CDR3, the DNA is TGTGCCAGCAGATTCCGGACGACTAGCGCCGATACGCAGTATTTT. This sequence encodes CASRFRTTSADTQYF.

This clone appeared once. V gene TRBV2 combines with J gene TRBJ1-1; D gene uncertain. V shed 1 base and J shed 5 bases, with 11 bases lying between them. The CDR3 has 14 amino acids. Germline loops: CDR1 SNHLY, CDR2 FYNNEI. The CDR3 nucleotides read TGTGCCAGCAGTGAAGTCGACTTTGGGACTGAAGCTTTCTTT. It yields the protein CASSEVDFGTEAFF.

The chain has TRBV27 and TRBJ2-7, with 11 bases that match TRBD1. Germline V lookup: CDR1 MNHEY, CDR2 SMNVEV (reference sequence). CDR3 length equals 18 residues. With 3 bases clipped from V and 3 bases from J, the junction kept 13 bases outside the gene matches. CDR3 nucleotides: TGTGCCAGCAGTTTTCCTCCGGGACAGGGGGGAGCGCTCTACGAGCAGTACTTC. Encoded protein: CASSFPPGQGGALYEQYF.

The rearrangement uses TRBV6-6 and TRBJ2-5; TRBD1 matches at 7 bases. This CDR3 has 14 residues. V lost 6 bases and J lost 10; bases outside the gene matches: 14. Germline loops: CDR1 MNHNY, CDR2 SVGAGI (reference sequence). The CDR3 bases are TGTGCCAGCAGCCCCACTCGACAGGGTGGTAACCAGTACTTC. Residues: CASSPTRQGGNQYF.

This sequence joins TRBV10-3 and TRBJ1-2; perhaps TRBD1 as D (6 bases). Germline lookup yields CDR1 ENHRY and CDR2 SYGVKD. CDR3 length equals 13 residues. The V and J ends lost 6 bases and 14 bases respectively, with 22 bases between them. The CDR3 nucleotides are TGTGCCATCAGATCATCGGGGACACCCGCTGAGACCTTC. Its protein product is CAIRSSGTPAETF.

The genes are TRBV6-1 and TRBJ1-2; D is unresolved. The CDR3 sequence is 15 residues long. V was cut by 5 bases and J by 0 bases, with 13 bases left in between. CDR1 is MNHNS, CDR2 SASEGT, per germline. CDR3 protein: CASSSDPDTNYGYTF. Here the CDR3 DNA reads TGTGCCAGCAGTTCTGATCCCGACACTAACTATGGCTACACCTTC.

The chain is built from TRBV5-4 and TRBJ2-7, with TRBD2 matching over 8 bases. The CDR3 extends over 15 amino acids. CDR1 SGHNT and CDR2 YYREEE come from the germline V gene (reference sequence). Germline trimming cut 3 bases from V and 2 bases from J; bases unmatched to any gene: 7. The CDR3 DNA follows: TGTGCCAGCAGCTCGCGACTAGCGTTGACCTACGAGCAGTACTTC. Protein sequence: CASSSRLALTYEQYF.

V and J are TRBV7-6 and TRBJ2-7, with 10 positions matching TRBD2. The CDR3 loop spans 17 amino acids. Germline V gives CDR1 SGHVS, CDR2 FNYEAQ. Losses at the gene ends were 0 bases for V and 4 bases for J; bases not matched to a gene: 9. CDR3: CASSLAPPSGSRYEQYF. The DNA of the CDR3 is TGTGCCAGCAGCTTAGCGCCTCCTAGCGGGAGTAGGTACGAGCAGTACTTC.

The J gene is TRBJ2-2, the V gene TRBV6-6; D remains unclear. The CDR3 loop spans 14 amino acids. Trimming removed 7 bases at V and 2 bases at J, with 11 bases between. Germline V lookup: CDR1 MNHNY, CDR2 SVGAGI (reference sequence). The CDR3 sequence is CASKTDINTGELFF. CDR3 in DNA: TGTGCCAGCAAAACAGACATTAACACCGGGGAGCTGTTTTTT.

This sequence joins TRBV5-1 and TRBJ2-1, with D tentatively TRBD2 (5 bases). The CDR3 is 15 residues long. CDR1 SGHRS and CDR2 YFSETQ come from the germline V gene. V was pared by 1 base and J by 2 bases, with 10 bases between. CDR3 amino acids: CASSLQEAAYNEQFF. Written as DNA, the CDR3 is TGCGCCAGCAGCTTGCAGGAGGCAGCCTACAATGAGCAGTTCTTC.

The chain has TRBV5-1 and TRBJ2-5, with 15 bases that match TRBD2. Germline-derived CDR1 and CDR2 are SGHRS and YFSETQ. Trimming removed 4 bases from V and 5 bases from J; junction bases left unmatched: 3. CDR3 length: 15 amino acids. This CDR3 is CASSPGTSGGETQYF. CDR3 in DNA: TGCGCCAGCAGCCCCGGGACTAGCGGGGGGGAGACCCAGTACTTC.

The J gene is TRBJ1-1, the V gene TRBV19; 8 positions match TRBD1. The V segment lost 7 bases and the J segment 2 bases; nucleotides outside the gene matches: 12. Germline loops: CDR1 LNHDA, CDR2 SQIVND (reference sequence). The CDR3 length is 16 residues. This CDR3 reads CASTPLAGTGNTEAFF. The CDR3 DNA follows: TGTGCCAGTACCCCCCTGGCGGGGACAGGAAACACTGAAGCTTTCTTT. Based on the CDR3 plus reference TRBV19 and TRBJ1-1, the full variable domain is DGGITQSPKYLFRKEGQNVTLSCEQNLNHDAMYWYRQDPGQGLRLIYYSQIVNDFQKGDIAEGYSVSREKKESFPLTVTSAQKNPTAFYLCASTPLAGTGNTEAFFGQGTRLTVV.

Worth noting for this clone: One end of the junction varies from germline; a read error may be responsible. The chain joins TRBV30 to TRBJ2-6; a weak D match, TRBD1 (5 bases). The CDR3 length is 16 residues. The V gene's germline CDR1 is GTSNPN and CDR2 SVGIG (reference sequence). CDR3 DNA sequence: TGTGCCTGGAGTGTAACCGGGCTGGCTGGGGCCAACGGCCTGACTTTC. Its protein is CAWSVTGLAGANGLTF.

V is TRBV19 and J is TRBJ1-2; tentative D call: TRBD1 (6 bases). Trimming pared 5 bases from V and 6 bases from J, leaving 16 bases between. The CDR3 is 14 amino acids. From germline, CDR1 is LNHDA and CDR2 SQIVND (reference sequence). The CDR3 sequence: CASSSRDTIHGYTF. In DNA, the CDR3 is TGTGCCAGTAGTTCCCGGGACACAATACATGGCTACACCTTC.

The DNA of the CDR3 is TGTGCCAGCAGCCAAGAAACTTACAGTCCCTACAATGAGCAGTTCTTC. This encodes CASSQETYSPYNEQFF. The J gene is TRBJ2-1, the V gene TRBV14; no clear D gene. The V end was cut by 0 bases, the J end by 2 bases, with 11 bases between. The CDR3 covers 16 residues. Germline-derived CDR1 and CDR2 are SGHDN and FVKESK.

A word on this clone: An end of the junction differs from the germline gene, which may be a read error. CDR3 nucleotides: TGTGCCAGCAGCTTGTCAGGGGGGACTGGGGCCAACGGCCTGACTTTC. Translated: CASSLSGGTGANGLTF. The chain combines TRBV5-4 with TRBJ2-6; the D gene is possibly TRBD1 (7 bases). The CDR3 is 16 residues long. The V gene's germline CDR1 is SGHNT and CDR2 YYREEE (reference sequence).